Listed below are T cell receptor beta chains from one sample, sequenced in a study of T cells in narcolepsy. Clones were read by immunoSEQ multiplex PCR, and TCRdb kept only the in-frame ones, dropping some. The top ten clones hold 10% to 15% of a sample with around 26,000 clones, 55% to 65% of them seen once. Sequenced sample: memory (CD45RA-) CD4+ T cells from blood. The receptors derive from a human donor in good health. Each CDR3 is given with its conserved first and last residue. D genes are given only for firm matches. Not all rows give a size; the values are once, few, many and, for expanded clones, a class.

d_call clone_size j_call v_call cdr3_aa cdr3_nt
TRBD1 - TRBJ1-2 TRBV6-6 CASTPGQGVAGYTF TGTGCCAGCACCCCGGGACAGGGAGTTGCGGGCTACACCTTC
TRBD2 - TRBJ2-1 TRBV7-9 CASSLLAGGPQFF TGTGCCAGCAGCTTATTAGCGGGAGGGCCTCAGTTCTTC
- few TRBJ1-2 TRBV2 CASSVGTISYGYTF TGTGCCAGCAGTGTAGGCACTATCTCCTATGGCTACACCTTC
- - TRBJ2-4 TRBV5-6 CASSFVGLAKNIQYF TGTGCCAGCAGCTTCGTAGGCTTAGCCAAAAACATTCAGTACTTC
TRBD1 few TRBJ1-2 TRBV5-5 CASSTVGQGSNYGYTF TGTGCCAGCAGCACGGTAGGACAGGGGTCCAACTATGGCTACACCTTC
- - TRBJ2-3 TRBV7-2 CASSSIVDTQYF TGTGCCAGCAGCTCAATAGTAGATACGCAGTATTTT
- few TRBJ2-5 TRBV9 CASSRQAEGETQYF TGTGCCAGCAGCCGACAGGCCGAAGGGGAGACCCAGTACTTC
- - TRBJ2-1 TRBV29-1 CSVVGGRGTYNEQFF TGCAGCGTTGTCGGGGGGCGCGGTACCTACAATGAGCAGTTCTTC
- - TRBJ1-1 TRBV25-1 CASSNHRDTEAFF TGTGCCAGCAGTAACCACAGGGACACTGAAGCTTTCTTT
- - TRBJ1-1 TRBV4-1 CASSQTFGGIAFF TGCGCCAGCAGCCAGACCTTTGGGGGGATAGCTTTCTTT
TRBD1 few TRBJ1-6 TRBV6-6 CASNFGTGNSPLHF TGTGCCAGCAATTTCGGGACAGGGAATTCACCCCTCCACTTT
TRBD1 - TRBJ1-5 TRBV6-5 CASSVNRGGNQPQHF TGTGCCAGCAGTGTTAACAGGGGTGGCAATCAGCCCCAGCATTTT
- - TRBJ1-3 TRBV11-1 CASGVLGGNTIYF TGTGCCAGCGGCGTCTTGGGAGGAAACACCATATATTTT
TRBD1 - TRBJ2-5 TRBV28 CASTPPGTGETQYF TGTGCCAGCACCCCGCCCGGGACAGGAGAGACCCAGTACTTC
TRBD1 - TRBJ1-1 TRBV6-6 CATGQGASAFF TGTGCCACGGGACAGGGGGCGTCAGCTTTCTTT
- - TRBJ1-1 TRBV5-1 CASRGEVNTEAFF TGCGCCAGCAGAGGGGAGGTGAACACTGAAGCTTTCTTT
TRBD2 few TRBJ2-3 TRBV5-1 CASSSGLAGGTDTQYF TGCGCCAGCAGCTCCGGACTAGCGGGAGGCACAGATACGCAGTATTTT
- - TRBJ2-3 TRBV18 CASSPLGATDTQYF TGTGCCAGCTCACCACTCGGGGCCACAGATACGCAGTATTTT
TRBD1 - TRBJ2-7 TRBV15 CATSRGTVGNEQYF TGTGCCACCAGCAGGGGGACAGTAGGAAACGAGCAGTACTTC
TRBD1 - TRBJ2-7 TRBV5-1 CASSPRPLSTGVGGEQYF TGCGCCAGCAGCCCGAGACCTTTATCCACAGGGGTTGGAGGCGAGCAGTACTTC
- - TRBJ2-2 TRBV9 CASSRQVPGELFF TGTGCCAGCAGCAGACAGGTCCCCGGGGAGCTGTTTTTT
- - TRBJ1-5 TRBV20-1 CSARGGEPQHF TGCAGTGCTCGGGGAGGTGAGCCCCAGCATTTT
TRBD1 - TRBJ1-6 TRBV9 CASSTGQVLSSPLHF TGTGCCAGCAGCACCGGACAGGTGCTGTCGAGTCCCCTCCACTTT
TRBD1 few TRBJ1-6 TRBV19 CASSIRDRYNSPLHF TGTGCCAGTAGTATCCGGGACAGATATAATTCACCCCTCCACTTT
- - TRBJ2-7 TRBV6-6 CASTKGTYEQYF TGTGCCAGCACCAAAGGGACCTACGAGCAGTACTTC
- - TRBJ2-7 TRBV6-5 CASSYSSGQGGHEQYF TGTGCCAGCAGTTACTCGAGTGGACAGGGAGGGCACGAGCAGTACTTC
- few TRBJ2-5 TRBV6-1 CASSPTGSRETQYF TGTGCCAGCAGTCCGACAGGCTCTAGGGAGACCCAGTACTTC
- - TRBJ1-5 TRBV4-1 CASSQVGNRENQPQHF TGCGCCAGCAGCCAAGTAGGAAACAGGGAGAATCAGCCCCAGCATTTT
- few TRBJ1-1 TRBV6-1 CASSEGLSNTEAFF TGTGCCAGCAGTGAGGGACTTTCGAACACTGAAGCTTTCTTT
TRBD2 - TRBJ2-7 TRBV7-3 CASSFMGGRGYEQYF TGTGCCAGCAGCTTCATGGGAGGGAGGGGCTACGAGCAGTACTTC
- - TRBJ1-1 TRBV5-6 CASSPLGGTEAFF TGTGCCAGCAGCCCCCTGGGGGGAACTGAAGCTTTCTTT
TRBD2 - TRBJ2-3 TRBV5-1 CASSRPSGSTDTQYF TGCGCCAGCAGCCGCCCTAGCGGGTCGACAGATACGCAGTATTTT